Below, 2 T cell receptor beta chains from the same sample are listed, as sequenced in a study of OX40 agonist ivuxolimab in advanced cancers. The table came from immunoSEQ multiplex PCR; TCRdb's copy has only in-frame clones and leaves some out. This table holds tens of thousands of clones, 91% found once. Source: CD4+ or CD8+ T cells sorted from blood, taken in a trial of the OX40 agonist ivuxolimab. Receptors were obtained from an adult with an advanced solid tumor such as melanoma, head and neck, liver or kidney cancer.

This chain uses TRBV29-1 with TRBJ2-5; 9 bases match TRBD1. The V segment lost 3 bases and the J segment 5 bases; nucleotides outside the gene matches: 13. The CDR3 is 16 amino acids. Germline V gene data show CDR1 as SQVTM and CDR2 as ANQGSEA. The CDR3 region is CSVDRFGGQGKETQYF. For the CDR3, the DNA is TGCAGCGTTGACCGATTCGGGGGACAGGGAAAGGAGACCCAGTACTTC.

The chain carries TRBV5-4 and TRBJ1-5; 7 bases match TRBD1. Trimming removed 1 base from V and 2 bases from J; junction bases left unmatched: 6. The CDR3 extends over 16 amino acids. Germline CDR1 SGHNT, CDR2 YYREEE (reference sequence). CDR3 DNA: TGTGCCAGCAGCTTGTATGGACAGGAGGGCAATCAGCCCCAGCATTTT. This encodes CASSLYGQEGNQPQHF.